The clone carrying this T cell receptor (beta chain) showed up just a few times. Its antigen is as yet unknown. This sample was included in a study of cytomegalovirus exposure and HLA in healthy donors. General study points: Previously analyzed data showed that most TCR beta V segments were productive at a frequency of about 90% or about 30%. Evidence from a later analysis indicated that most CMV-associated TCR beta chains looked HLA-restricted. Diagnosis of cytomegalovirus status made by the classifier reportedly showed high specificity and sensitivity. In a later analysis, a missense DCLRE1C variant was linked to TCR beta V- and J-gene trimming.

The CDR3 extends over 13 amino acids. Trimming pared 4 bases from V and 8 bases from J, leaving 13 bases between. From germline, CDR1 is SGHNT and CDR2 YYREEE (reference sequence). The PCR employed 60 Vbeta primers together with 13 Jbeta primers. Here immunoSEQ multiplex PCR was the method, and the copy in TCRdb shows in-frame clones only, minus some. In the table there are about 140,000 clones, just over 65% of which are singletons. The clonotype comes from a woman aged 55-70 years in good health and CMV-seronegative. V is TRBV5-4 and J is TRBJ1-5; tentative D call: TRBD1 (5 bases). The sample comprised PBMCs. The CDR3 loop reads CASSREGGEPQHF. Here the CDR3 DNA reads TGTGCCAGCAGCCGGGAGGGAGGGGAGCCCCAGCATTTT.